This T cell receptor (beta chain) was identified during a study of brain metastases from non-small cell lung cancer. Sequencing used immunoSEQ multiplex PCR; TCRdb keeps in-frame clones, though not all of them. The sample consists of some 1,300 clones, roughly four fifths of them appearing once. This CDR3 region has 16 residues. Germline assignment: CDR1 SGDLS and CDR2 YYNGEE. V shed 4 bases and J shed 7 bases, with 23 bases lying between them. The clonotype was recovered from a donor aged 40 or over with non-small cell lung cancer. V is TRBV9 and J is TRBJ2-5, with D perhaps matching TRBD2 (5 bases). Sequencing was performed on tissue from a brain metastasis. Here the CDR3 reads CASSTSALTSSGTQYF. The CDR3, as DNA: TGTGCCAGCAGCACCTCTGCCCTAACTAGTTCCGGGACCCAGTACTTC.